This T cell receptor (beta chain) originates from a study of vaccination and CD4 T cells after COVID-19. Documented time point: late sampling 161 to 241 days after vaccination in a few convalescent patients. Treatment denoted: roughly ten-day PBMC culture with coronavirus spike peptide pools or control peptides (ViraFEST assay). Concerning this clonotype itself: Its target is unknown.

The study sequenced cultured CD4+ T cell DNA using the Oncomine TCR Beta short-read assay. MiXCR, applied by TCRdb to the PCR reads, yields one record per CDR3 protein. The data contain some 24,000 distinct CDR3 sequences, more than 25% of them seen just once; the ten biggest clones take up just over 3%. The CDR3 has 15 residues. Germline assignment: CDR1 SEHNR and CDR2 FQNEAQ (reference sequence). The ends were cut back, 2 bases at V and 0 bases at J, with 8 bases in the middle. This sample comprised CD4+ T cells from blood, cultured in vitro, obtained about 7 months after SARS-CoV-2 vaccination. This TCR was recovered from a human donor who had recovered from COVID-19. This chain joins TRBV7-9 and TRBJ1-3; perhaps TRBD1 as D (5 bases). The CDR3 sequence: CASSLTRASGNTIYF. In nucleotides, the CDR3 is TGTGCCAGCAGCTTAACCAGGGCCTCTGGAAACACCATATATTTT.